The 13 T cell receptor beta chains below all came from one sample that was sequenced in a study of human T cells and chemical hapten exposure (dated by TCRdb to about 2021). The meaning of the sample's time point label: patch test 1, 2 weeks after DPC sensitization. The treatment or condition label, as the study defines it: therapeutic diphenylcyclopropenone sensitization with weekly scalp DPC. Library method: RACE. These reads were obtained on a NextSeq 500. TCRdb reprocessed the public reads (quality trimming at Q25 with fastp, clone calling with MiXCR) and kept in-frame beta chains. Rows with one shared CDR3 protein collapse into an entry with the most common genes and DNA. The sample records roughly 120,000 distinct CDR3 sequences, about 13% of which are singletons. The biggest ten clones account for about 0.85% of the sample. The source material was whole blood, sampled in connection with sensitization to the hapten diphenylcyclopropenone (DPC). These receptors all stem from a man aged 18 to 35 with alopecia areata. Some clones in this sample may be carry-over from other donors' samples.

The chain couples TRBV2 to TRBJ2-1; 9 nucleotides match TRBD2. The V gene's germline CDR1 is SNHLY and CDR2 FYNNEI. The CDR3 runs to 15 residues. The J segment lost 4 bases and the V segment lost 6 bases, leaving 7 bases of the junction unmatched. CDR3 in DNA: TGTGCCAGCAGAGACCTAGCGGGGAGGTACAATGAGCAGTTCTTC. This encodes CASRDLAGRYNEQFF.

The chain combines TRBV24-1 with TRBJ1-2, with a tentative D call TRBD1 (6 bases). This CDR3 has 16 amino acids. The V end lost 7 bases, the J end lost 4 bases, and 21 bases lay between the germline ends. CDR1 and CDR2 from the germline V gene are KGHDR and SFDVKD. The CDR3 loop is CATRLKLSDRLYGYTF. The CDR3 DNA sequence: TGTGCCACCAGATTGAAATTGAGTGACAGGCTCTATGGCTACACCTTC.

The V call is TRBV7-2, the J call TRBJ2-5; the D gene is possibly TRBD1 (5 bases). There are 15 residues in the CDR3. The V gene's germline CDR1 is SGHTA and CDR2 FQGNSA. The V gene lost 1 base and the J gene lost 6 bases, with 15 bases spanning the gap. The CDR3 spells CASSLDLNQGQTQYF. The CDR3, as DNA: TGTGCCAGCAGCTTAGATTTAAACCAGGGTCAGACCCAGTACTTC.

This clonotype was observed a few times. The gene calls are TRBV7-9 and TRBJ1-5; no reliable D call. Germline CDR1 reads SEHNR; CDR2 reads FQNEAQ (reference sequence). V was clipped by 5 bases and J by 1 base, with 12 bases between them. The CDR3 sequence is 15 residues long. CDR3 sequence reads: CASSLDVGSNQPQHF. CDR3 bases: TGTGCCAGCAGCCTGGACGTGGGGAGCAATCAGCCCCAGCATTTT.

Comments on this clonotype: One junction end disagrees with the germline gene, perhaps due to a read error. This chain uses TRBV5-5 with TRBJ2-4; D is possibly TRBD2 (5 bases). CDR3 length: 13 amino acids. Germline CDR1 reads SGHKS; CDR2 reads YYEKEE (reference sequence). The CDR3 reads CASSLPSGPSEDF. The CDR3 DNA reads as TGTGCCAGCAGCTTGCCCTCGGGTCCGTCGGAGGACTTC. The full variable domain, with the rest looked up from reference TRBV5-5 and TRBJ2-4, is DAGVTQSPTHLIKTRGQQVTLRCSPISGHKSVSWYQQVLGQGPQFIFQYYEKEERGRGNFPDRFSARQFPNYSSELNVNALLLGDSALYLCASSLPSGPSEDFGAGTRLSVL.

This clonotype was detected ten times or more. V gene TRBV7-3 combines with J gene TRBJ2-1; either TRBD1 or TRBD2 may fit D (5 bases each). The CDR3 runs 16 residues. Germline loops: CDR1 SGHTA, CDR2 FQGTGA. Trimming removed 5 bases from V and 0 bases from J, with 14 bases in between. The CDR3 protein is CASSAKLGVSYNEQFF. The CDR3 DNA reads as TGTGCCAGCAGCGCAAAATTGGGGGTCTCCTACAATGAGCAGTTCTTC.

A note on this clonotype: Because the CDR3 is missing its conserved closing phenylalanine or tryptophan, this is likely a read error. This sequence joins TRBV6-2 or TRBV6-3 and TRBJ2-1; 12 nucleotides match TRBD1. The V gene end was trimmed by 8 bases and the J gene end by 3 bases; junction bases not matched to a gene: 5. The CDR3 contains 15 residues. The germline V gene has CDR1 MNHEY and CDR2 SVGEGT. The DNA of the CDR3 is TGTGCCAGCTCGGGACAGGGGGCAGACTACAATGAGCAGTTCTCC. The encoded protein is CASSGQGADYNEQFS.

At least ten counts were recorded for this clonotype. V is TRBV10-3 and J is TRBJ2-6; 7 positions match TRBD1. Germline values: CDR1 ENHRY, CDR2 SYGVKD. CDR3 length: 16 residues. V gave up 4 bases and J gave up 0 bases; unmatched junction bases: 3. The CDR3: CAISATGTSGANVLTF. The CDR3 DNA sequence: TGTGCCATCAGTGCGACAGGGACCTCTGGGGCCAACGTCCTGACTTTC.

This clonotype has more than one count but fewer than ten. The chain carries TRBV12-3 or TRBV12-4 and TRBJ1-2; D is uncertain. The V end was cut by 4 bases, the J end by 2 bases, with 14 bases between. The CDR3 totals 15 residues. The CDR3 coding sequence is TGTGCCAGCAGTTCTCCCGCGGAGGGCAACTATGGCTACACCTTC. This translates into CASSSPAEGNYGYTF.

The chain has TRBV5-1 and TRBJ2-7; 8 nucleotides agree with TRBD2. Per germline, CDR1 SGHRS and CDR2 YFSETQ. CDR3 length: 17 amino acids. J lost 3 bases, V lost 3 bases, and 14 bases had no gene match. CDR3 nucleotide sequence: TGCGCCAGCAGCTCCAACCCTCCGGGGGGGGGCAGCTACGAGCAGTACTTC. Translation: CASSSNPPGGGSYEQYF.

This clonotype was recorded a few times. The chain joins TRBV9 to TRBJ2-7; no clear D gene. CDR3 length: 16 residues. Germline CDR1 and CDR2: SGDLS and YYNGEE. Trimming took off 0 bases at V and 2 bases at J, with 15 bases between the two ends. Written as DNA, the CDR3 is TGTGCCAGCAGCGTAGAATCGAAACGTCCAACCTACGAGCAGTACTTC. Residues: CASSVESKRPTYEQYF.

The rearrangement uses TRBV7-9 and TRBJ2-1; 10 positions agree with TRBD2. The V gene's germline CDR1 is SEHNR and CDR2 FQNEAQ (reference sequence). This CDR3 has 17 residues. V dropped 2 bases and J dropped 10; count of bases not matched to a gene: 14. The CDR3 loop is CASSLTQSGGALWEQFF. CDR3 nucleotide sequence: TGTGCCAGCAGCTTAACGCAAAGCGGGGGGGCCTTGTGGGAGCAGTTCTTC. Complete variable domain (other parts from reference TRBV7-9 and TRBJ2-1): DTGVSQNPRHKITKRGQNVTFRCDPISEHNRLYWYRQTLGQGPEFLTYFQNEAQLEKSRLLSDRFSAERPKGSFSTLEIQRTEQGDSAMYLCASSLTQSGGALWEQFFGPGTRLTVL.

This clonotype was recorded at least ten times. This chain uses TRBV12-3 or TRBV12-4 with TRBJ2-7, with D perhaps TRBD1 (5 bases). V was trimmed by 5 bases and J by 4 bases, leaving 21 bases between them. The CDR3 is 16 amino acids. CDR3 DNA sequence: TGTGCCAGCAGTCGTCAGGGTATTTGGTTCGATTACGAGCAGTACTTC. Protein product: CASSRQGIWFDYEQYF.